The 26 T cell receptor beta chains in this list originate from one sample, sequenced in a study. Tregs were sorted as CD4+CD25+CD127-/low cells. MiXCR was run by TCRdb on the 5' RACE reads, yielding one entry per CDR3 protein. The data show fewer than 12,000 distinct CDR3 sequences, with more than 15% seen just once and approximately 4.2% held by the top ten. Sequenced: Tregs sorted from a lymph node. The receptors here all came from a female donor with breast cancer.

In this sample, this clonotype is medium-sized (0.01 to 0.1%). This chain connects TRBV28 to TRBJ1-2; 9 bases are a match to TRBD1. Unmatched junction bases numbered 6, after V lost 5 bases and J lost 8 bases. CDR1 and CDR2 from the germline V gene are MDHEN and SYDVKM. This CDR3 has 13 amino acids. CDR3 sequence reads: CASSPRDRDGYTF. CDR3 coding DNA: TGTGCCAGCAGTCCCCGGGACAGGGACGGCTACACCTTC.

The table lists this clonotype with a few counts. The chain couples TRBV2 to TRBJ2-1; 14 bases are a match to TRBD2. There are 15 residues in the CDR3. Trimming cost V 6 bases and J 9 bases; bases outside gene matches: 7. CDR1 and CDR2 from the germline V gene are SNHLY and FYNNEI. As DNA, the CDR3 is TGTGCCAGCAGCGGACTAGCGGGAGGTGAGGGTGAGCAGTTCTTC. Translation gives CASSGLAGGEGEQFF.

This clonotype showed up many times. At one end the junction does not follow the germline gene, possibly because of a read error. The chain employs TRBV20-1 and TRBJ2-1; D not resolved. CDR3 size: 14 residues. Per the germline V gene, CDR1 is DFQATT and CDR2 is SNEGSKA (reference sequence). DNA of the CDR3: TGCAGTGCTAGAATGGTCACCCTCTACGATGAGCAGTTCTTC. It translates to CSARMVTLYDEQFF.

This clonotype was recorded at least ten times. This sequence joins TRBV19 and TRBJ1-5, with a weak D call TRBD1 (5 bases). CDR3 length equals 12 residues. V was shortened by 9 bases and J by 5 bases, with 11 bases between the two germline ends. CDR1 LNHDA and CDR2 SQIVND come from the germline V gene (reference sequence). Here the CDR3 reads CASGDGYQPQHF. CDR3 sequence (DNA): TGTGCCAGCGGGGACGGGTATCAGCCCCAGCATTTT.

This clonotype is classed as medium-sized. The chain's CDR3 is CASSARGALADEQFF. The DNA of the CDR3 is TGCGCCAGCAGCGCCCGGGGGGCACTAGCGGATGAGCAGTTCTTC. The V gene is TRBV5-1, the J gene TRBJ2-1; 8 bases match TRBD2. Germline V gene lookup returns CDR1 SGHRS and CDR2 YFSETQ. This CDR3 is 15 amino acids long. V gave up 4 bases and J gave up 8 bases; unmatched junction bases: 11. Variable domain in full (rest from reference TRBV5-1 and TRBJ2-1): KAGVTQTPRYLIKTRGQQVTLSCSPISGHRSVSWYQQTPGQGLQFLFEYFSETQRNKGNFPGRFSGRQFSNSRSEMNVSTLELGDSALYLCASSARGALADEQFFGPGTRLTVL.

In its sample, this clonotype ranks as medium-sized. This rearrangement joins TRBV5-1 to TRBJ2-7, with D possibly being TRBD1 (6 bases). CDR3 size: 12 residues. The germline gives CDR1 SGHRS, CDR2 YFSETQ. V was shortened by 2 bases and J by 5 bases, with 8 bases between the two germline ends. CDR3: CASSFAGDEQYF. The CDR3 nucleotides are TGCGCCAGCAGCTTCGCAGGGGACGAGCAGTACTTC. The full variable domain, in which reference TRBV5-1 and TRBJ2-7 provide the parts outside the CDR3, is KAGVTQTPRYLIKTRGQQVTLSCSPISGHRSVSWYQQTPGQGLQFLFEYFSETQRNKGNFPGRFSGRQFSNSRSEMNVSTLELGDSALYLCASSFAGDEQYFGPGTRLTVT.

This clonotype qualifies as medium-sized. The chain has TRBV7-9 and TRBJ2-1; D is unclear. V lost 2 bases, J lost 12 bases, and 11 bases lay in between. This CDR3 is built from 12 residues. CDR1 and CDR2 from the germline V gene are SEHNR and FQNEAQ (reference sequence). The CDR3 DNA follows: TGTGCCAGCAGCTTAACCCGGGCAGGGCAGTTCTTC. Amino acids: CASSLTRAGQFF.

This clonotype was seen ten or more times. In DNA, the CDR3 is TGTGCCAGCAGCCAACCAGCAGGGACAGGACAAAACAATGAGCAGTTCTTC. This gives the protein CASSQPAGTGQNNEQFF. The chain couples TRBV28 to TRBJ2-1, with 8 positions matching TRBD1. This CDR3 has 17 residues. Germline CDR1 MDHEN, CDR2 SYDVKM. V lost 6 bases to trimming and J lost 5 bases; unmatched junction nucleotides: 15.

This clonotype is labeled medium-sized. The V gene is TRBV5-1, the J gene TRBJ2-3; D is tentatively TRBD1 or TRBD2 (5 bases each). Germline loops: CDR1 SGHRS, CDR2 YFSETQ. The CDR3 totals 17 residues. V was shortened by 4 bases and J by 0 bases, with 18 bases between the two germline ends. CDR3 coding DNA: TGCGCCAGCAGCCGAACCCCGAACGGGGCTAGCACAGATACGCAGTATTTT. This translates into CASSRTPNGASTDTQYF.

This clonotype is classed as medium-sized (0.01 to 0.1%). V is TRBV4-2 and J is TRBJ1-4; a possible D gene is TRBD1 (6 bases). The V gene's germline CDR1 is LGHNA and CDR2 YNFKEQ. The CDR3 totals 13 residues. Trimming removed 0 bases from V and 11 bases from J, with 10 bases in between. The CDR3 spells CASSQESQGKLFF. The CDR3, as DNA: TGTGCCAGCAGCCAAGAGAGCCAGGGGAAACTGTTTTTT.

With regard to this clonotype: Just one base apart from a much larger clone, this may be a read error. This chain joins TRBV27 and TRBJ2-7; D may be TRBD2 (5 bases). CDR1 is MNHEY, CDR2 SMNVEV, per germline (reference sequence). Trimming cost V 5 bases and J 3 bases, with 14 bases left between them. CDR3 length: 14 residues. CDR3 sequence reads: CASSSTRLFYEQYF. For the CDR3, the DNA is TGTGCCAGCAGTAGTACTAGGCTTTTCTACGAGCAGTACTTC.

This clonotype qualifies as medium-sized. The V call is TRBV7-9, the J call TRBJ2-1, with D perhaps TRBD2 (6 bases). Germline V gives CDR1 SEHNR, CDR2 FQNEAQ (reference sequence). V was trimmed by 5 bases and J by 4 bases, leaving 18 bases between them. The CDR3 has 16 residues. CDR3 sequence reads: CASSPPLALFYNEQFF. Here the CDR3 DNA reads TGTGCCAGCAGCCCCCCACTAGCCCTTTTTTACAATGAGCAGTTCTTC.

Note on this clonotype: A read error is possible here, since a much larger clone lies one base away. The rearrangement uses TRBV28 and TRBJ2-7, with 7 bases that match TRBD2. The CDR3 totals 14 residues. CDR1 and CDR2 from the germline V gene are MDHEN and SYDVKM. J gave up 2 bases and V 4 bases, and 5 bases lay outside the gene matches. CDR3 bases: TGTGCCAGCAGTTCAGCGGGAAGCACCTACGAGCAGTACTTC. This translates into CASSSAGSTYEQYF.

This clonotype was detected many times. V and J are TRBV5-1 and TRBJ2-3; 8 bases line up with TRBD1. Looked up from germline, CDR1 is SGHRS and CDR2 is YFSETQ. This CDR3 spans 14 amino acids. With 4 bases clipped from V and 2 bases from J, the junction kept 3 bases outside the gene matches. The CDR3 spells CASSRTGTTDTQYF. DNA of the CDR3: TGCGCCAGCAGCCGGACAGGGACCACAGATACGCAGTATTTT.

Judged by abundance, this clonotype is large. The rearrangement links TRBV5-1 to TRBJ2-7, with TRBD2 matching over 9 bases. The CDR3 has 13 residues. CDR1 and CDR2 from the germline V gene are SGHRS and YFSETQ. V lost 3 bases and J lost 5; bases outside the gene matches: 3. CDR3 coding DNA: TGCGCCAGCAGCTACGGGACTAGCAACGAGCAGTACTTC. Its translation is CASSYGTSNEQYF.

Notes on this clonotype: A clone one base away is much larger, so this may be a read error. The CDR3 region is CASSSTGVSEASF. The CDR3 DNA is TGTGCCAGCAGCTCTACAGGGGTTTCTGAAGCTTCCTTT. The genes are TRBV7-3 and TRBJ1-1, with 7 bases fitting TRBD1. The CDR3 has 13 amino acids. Germline V gene data show CDR1 as SGHTA and CDR2 as FQGTGA.

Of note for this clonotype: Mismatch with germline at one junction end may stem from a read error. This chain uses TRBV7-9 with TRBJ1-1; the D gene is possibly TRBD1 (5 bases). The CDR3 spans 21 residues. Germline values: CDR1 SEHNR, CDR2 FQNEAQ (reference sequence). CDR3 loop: CASSPTARKRAKPSSNTEAPF. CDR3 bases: TGTGCCAGCAGCCCGACAGCGAGAAAAAGGGCGAAGCCATCCTCGAACACTGAAGCTCCCTTT.

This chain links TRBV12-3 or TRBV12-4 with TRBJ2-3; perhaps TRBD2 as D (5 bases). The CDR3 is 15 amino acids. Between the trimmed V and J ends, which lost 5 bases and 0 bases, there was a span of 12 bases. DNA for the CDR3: TGTGCCAGCAGTAGCAGGAGAGGGAGCACAGATACGCAGTATTTT. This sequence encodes CASSSRRGSTDTQYF.

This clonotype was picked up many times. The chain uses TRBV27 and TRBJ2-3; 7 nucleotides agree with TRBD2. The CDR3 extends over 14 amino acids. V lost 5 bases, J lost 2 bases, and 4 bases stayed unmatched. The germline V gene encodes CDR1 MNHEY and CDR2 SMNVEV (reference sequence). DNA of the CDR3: TGTGCCAGCAGTCCTCTAGCGGACACAGATACGCAGTATTTT. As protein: CASSPLADTDTQYF.

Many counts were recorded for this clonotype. CDR3 DNA sequence: TGTGCCAGCAGCTTGGGATCGGGGGTGGGGTATGAGCAGTACTTC. It translates to CASSLGSGVGYEQYF. The rearrangement joins TRBV7-2 to TRBJ2-7; tentative D call: TRBD2 (6 bases). CDR3 length equals 15 residues. CDR1 and CDR2 (germline): SGHTA, FQGNSA. The V end lost 3 bases, the J end lost 7 bases, and 19 bases lay between the germline ends.

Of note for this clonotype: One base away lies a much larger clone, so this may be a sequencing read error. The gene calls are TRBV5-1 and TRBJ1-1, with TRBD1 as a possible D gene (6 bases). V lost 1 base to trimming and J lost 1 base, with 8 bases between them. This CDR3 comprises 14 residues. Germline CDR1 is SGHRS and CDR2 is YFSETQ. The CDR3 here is CASSLTGSNTEAFF. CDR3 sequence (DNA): TGCGCCAGCAGCTTGACAGGGTCGAACACTGAAGCTTTCTTT.

CDR3 protein: CASSFQTSGVETQYF. The CDR3 region has the DNA TGTGCCAGCAGTTTCCAGACTAGCGGGGTGGAGACCCAGTACTTC. This sequence joins TRBV27 and TRBJ2-5; 11 bases align to TRBD2. CDR1 MNHEY and CDR2 SMNVEV come from the germline V gene (reference sequence). The CDR3 contains 15 residues. Trimming at V came to 3 bases and at J to 5 bases, leaving 5 bases not matched to a gene.

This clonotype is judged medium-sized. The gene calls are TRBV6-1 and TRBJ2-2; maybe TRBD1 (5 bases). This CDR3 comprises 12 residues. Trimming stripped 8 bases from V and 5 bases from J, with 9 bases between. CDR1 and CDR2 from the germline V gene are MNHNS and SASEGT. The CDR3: CASQGWTGELFF. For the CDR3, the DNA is TGTGCCAGCCAGGGCTGGACCGGGGAGCTGTTTTTT.

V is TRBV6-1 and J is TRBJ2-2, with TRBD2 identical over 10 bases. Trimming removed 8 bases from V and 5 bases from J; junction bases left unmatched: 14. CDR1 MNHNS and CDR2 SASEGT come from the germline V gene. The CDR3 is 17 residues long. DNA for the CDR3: TGTGCCAGCCGGGGGCCCCTAGCGGGAGACTGGACCGGGGAGCTGTTTTTT. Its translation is CASRGPLAGDWTGELFF.

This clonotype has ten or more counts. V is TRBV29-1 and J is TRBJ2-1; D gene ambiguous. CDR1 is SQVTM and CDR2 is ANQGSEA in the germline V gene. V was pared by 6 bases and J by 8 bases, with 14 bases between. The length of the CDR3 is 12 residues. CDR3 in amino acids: CSVNGGYDEQFF. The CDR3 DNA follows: TGCAGCGTCAACGGTGGTTACGATGAGCAGTTCTTC.

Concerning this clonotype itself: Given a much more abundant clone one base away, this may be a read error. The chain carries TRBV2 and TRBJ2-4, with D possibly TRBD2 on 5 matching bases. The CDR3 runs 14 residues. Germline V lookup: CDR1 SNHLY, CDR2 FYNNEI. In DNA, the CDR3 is TGTGCCAGCAGTGAATGGCGGGCCAAAAACGTTCAGTACTTC. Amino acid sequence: CASSEWRAKNVQYF.